This entry concerns a single T cell receptor (beta chain). This entry belongs to a study of blood T cells in healthy people across ages. Study as a whole: The capture of about one barcoded beta molecule per two T cells was achieved by template switching.

Sample-barcoded 5' priming and a J-beta primer mix drove a second PCR of roughly 6 to 12 cycles. TCRdb ran MiXCR on the 5' RACE reads and lists one entry per CDR3 protein. This repertoire shows some 920,000 distinct CDR3 sequences, just over 50% found once; its top ten account for 20% to 25%. Samples had at least 7 million PBMCs isolated from them. Germline CDR1 and CDR2: SGHTA and FQGTGA. CDR3 length: 15 residues. Trimming removed 6 bases from V and 5 bases from J; junction bases left unmatched: 9. The sample comprised blood. This TCR derives from a woman aged 60-70 years in good health. The V gene is TRBV7-3, the J gene TRBJ2-3; 9 bases line up with TRBD2. DNA of the CDR3: TGTGCCAGCAGACCCGATAGCGGGAGAGGAGATACGCAGTATTTT. Its protein product is CASRPDSGRGDTQYF.